This TCR beta chain stems from a study of shared clonotypes between healthy human individuals (dated by TCRdb to the early 2020s). Background on the whole study: A few men and two women, aged 18 to 49 years, made up the cohort. To increase sequencing depth and limit assay-specific biases, TCR repertoire library preparation and sequencing were carried out by different laboratories using diverse techniques. To estimate repertoire size and how much clonotype sharing occurs between individuals, the study deeply sequenced the blood TCR repertoires of several healthy adults. Per donor, leukapheresis produced somewhere between about 0.85 and 10 billion PBMCs. For each donor, three plates each were used for CD4 naive and CD4 memory, two plates were used for CD8 naive, and one plate was used for CD8 memory.

For the CD8 naive samples, CD45RO-negative cells were positively selected for CCR7, yielding a CD45RA+CCR7+ population from which TemRA cells were excluded. The donors were healthy, HIV-negative adults with no recently reported acute infections or vaccinations. Every donor was a Caucasian adult residing in Nashville, Tennessee, USA. Blood was obtained by leukapheresis, after which PBMCs were separated by Ficoll-Histopaque density gradient centrifugation and cryopreserved in liquid nitrogen vapor phase. Analytical flow cytometry was used to check the purity and quantity of every magnetically sorted T cell population. Genomic DNA was isolated from each sorted fraction and quantified by UV absorbance on a Nanodrop 2000c. Findings and caveats that apply to the study as a whole: Naive subsets generally had larger estimated clonotype richness than memory subsets. Sampling was limited to blood, and TCR repertoires in tissue likely differ from TCR repertoires in blood. Based on pairwise subsampling, the degree of clonotype sharing among donors was expected to be affected by sequencing depth. Rarefaction of sorted-subset datasets indicated incomplete sequencing despite the large sequencing depth. Compared with non-shared clonotypes, clonotypes shared by all four sorted-subset donors had higher generation probabilities. Approximately 5% of naive CD4, 3% to 3.5% of naive CD8, approximately 2% of memory CD4, and around 0.42% of memory CD8 clonotypes were shared across four donors. Because the study included a small number of donors, the genetic and exposure-history diversity represented was limited.

Using the deep immunoSEQ assay, multiplex PCR amplified TCR CDR3 regions from genomic DNA. Extracted genomic DNA from each cell subset was distributed evenly across all wells of several immunoSEQ 96-well plates, and each plate was treated as a replicate. Each replicate PCR for sorted subsets received roughly 0.2 ug genomic DNA, equal to roughly 30,000 T cell genomes. Purified libraries were quantified with a Qubit 3.0 fluorometer, sized on a Bioanalyzer 2100, and re-quantified with the KAPA Library Quantification kit. Every immunoSEQ 96-well plate was sequenced on a separate single-read 150-cycle Illumina NextSeq 550 flow cell. As for how the authors treated the data: Because the immunoSEQ output held only junctional sequences and lacked quality scores, the filtering could not match the filtering applied to full-length reads. To assign V/J genes and CDR3, sequences were annotated against IMGT germline references using PyIR, a Python wrapper for IgBLAST v1.9. Reads with weak V/J assignments (E-value above 1e-6), missing CDR3, stop codons, out-of-frame junctions, or ambiguous translated residues were removed. V3J clonotypes were defined by identical inferred V gene, J gene, and CDR3 amino acid sequence. To compute the percentage overlap between repertoires, the number of shared unique clonotypes was divided by the size of the smaller repertoire. Repertoire richness was assessed with RTK rarefaction, the Chao1 estimator, and Recon v2.1 estimates of unobserved clonotypes. For all TCRbeta clonotypes obtained by the gDNA method from several donors, generation probabilities were computed with OLGA. TCRdb carries this immuneACCESS record with in-frame sequences only. Its versions omit some clonotypes, under half of them owing to an unresolved V gene in the studies checked, with the rest unexplained. V and J calls and clone size come straight from that table; D and trimming were deduced from the DNA. In all, the sample holds about 650,000 clones, and just under 97% of those were seen once. Over 0.09% of the sample rests with the top ten.

Turning to this clone: It lacks a known antigen. No qualities accompany the bases; no much larger clone lies one base away.

The CDR3 spans 18 residues, from the cysteine through the phenylalanine. Of the read, only the CDR3 DNA is kept; its 54 bases are in frame from base 1. The germline V gene provides CDR1 KGHSH and CDR2 LQKENI. Ends trimmed: V by 3 bases, J by 4 bases; bases unmatched to a gene: 12. What was sequenced was naive CD8+ T cells sorted from blood. The cell subset or site label of this sample denotes: CD45RA+CCR7+. The rearranged chain carries TRBV18 and TRBJ2-7, with TRBD2 identical over 13 junction bases. This clonotype originated in a woman in her 30s in good health. CDR3 sequence: CASSPEKETSGRPYEQYF. The DNA is TGTGCCAGCTCACCCGAAAAAGAGACTAGCGGGAGGCCTTACGAGCAGTACTTC.